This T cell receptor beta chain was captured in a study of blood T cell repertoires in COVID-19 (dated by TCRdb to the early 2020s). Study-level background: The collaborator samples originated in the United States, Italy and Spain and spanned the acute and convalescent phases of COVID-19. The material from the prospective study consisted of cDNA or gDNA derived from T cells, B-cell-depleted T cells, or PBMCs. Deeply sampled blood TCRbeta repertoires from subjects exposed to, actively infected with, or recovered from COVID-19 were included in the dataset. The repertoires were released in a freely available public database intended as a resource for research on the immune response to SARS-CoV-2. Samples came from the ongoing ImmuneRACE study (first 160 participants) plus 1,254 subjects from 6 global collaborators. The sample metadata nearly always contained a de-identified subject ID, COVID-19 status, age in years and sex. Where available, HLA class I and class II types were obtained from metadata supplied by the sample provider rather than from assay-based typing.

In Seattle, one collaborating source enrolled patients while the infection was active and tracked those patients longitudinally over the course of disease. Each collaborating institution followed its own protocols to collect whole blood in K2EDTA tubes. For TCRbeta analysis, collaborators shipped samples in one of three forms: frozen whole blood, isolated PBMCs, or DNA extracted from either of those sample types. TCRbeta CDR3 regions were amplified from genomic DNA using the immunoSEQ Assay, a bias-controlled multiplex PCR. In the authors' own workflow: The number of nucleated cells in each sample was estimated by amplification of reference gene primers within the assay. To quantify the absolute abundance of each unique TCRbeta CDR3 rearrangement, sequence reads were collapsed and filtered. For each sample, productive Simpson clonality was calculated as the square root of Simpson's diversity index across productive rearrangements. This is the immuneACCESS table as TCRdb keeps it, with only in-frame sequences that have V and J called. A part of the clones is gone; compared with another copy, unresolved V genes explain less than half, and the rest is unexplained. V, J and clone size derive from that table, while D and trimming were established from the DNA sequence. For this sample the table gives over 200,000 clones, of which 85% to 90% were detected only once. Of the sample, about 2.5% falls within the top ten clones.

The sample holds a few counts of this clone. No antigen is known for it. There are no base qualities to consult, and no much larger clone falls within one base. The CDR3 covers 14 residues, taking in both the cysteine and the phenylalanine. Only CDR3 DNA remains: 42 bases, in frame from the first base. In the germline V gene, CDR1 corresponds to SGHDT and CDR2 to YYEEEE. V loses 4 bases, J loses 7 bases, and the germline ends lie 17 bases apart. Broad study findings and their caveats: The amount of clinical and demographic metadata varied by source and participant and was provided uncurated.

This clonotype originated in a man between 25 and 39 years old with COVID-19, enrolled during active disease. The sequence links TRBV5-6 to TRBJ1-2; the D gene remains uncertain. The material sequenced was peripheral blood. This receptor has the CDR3 CASSVLPRVGGYTF. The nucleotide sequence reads TGTGCCAGCAGCGTCTTACCGAGGGTGGGTGGCTACACCTTC.